These T cell receptor beta chains were read from a single sample in a study of OX40 agonist ivuxolimab in advanced cancers. Assay used: immunoSEQ multiplex PCR; TCRdb lists only in-frame clones, some missing. The sample gives approximately 50,000 clones, around nine tenths of which show up once; around 0.76% is in the top ten. The sequenced sample was CD4+ or CD8+ T cells sorted from blood, obtained in a trial of the OX40 agonist ivuxolimab. The source is an adult with an advanced solid tumor such as melanoma, head and neck, liver or kidney cancer. Each CDR3 is given with its conserved first and last residue. The order of the fields is J gene, D gene, clone size, V gene, CDR3 protein, CDR3 DNA. A D gene is named only where the DNA matches it firmly. The listing skips clone size in some rows; elsewhere it reads once, few, many or a size class.

j_gene: TRBJ2-2; d_gene: .; abundance: .; v_gene: TRBV18; CDR3aa: CASSPLQNTGELFF; CDR3nt: TGTGCCAGCTCACCACTTCAGAACACCGGGGAGCTGTTTTTT
j_gene: TRBJ2-5; d_gene: .; abundance: once; v_gene: TRBV29-1; CDR3aa: CSALSGGRSGTQYF; CDR3nt: TGCAGCGCCTTATCCGGGGGCCGGAGTGGGACCCAGTACTTC
j_gene: TRBJ2-7; d_gene: TRBD1; abundance: few; v_gene: TRBV5-4; CDR3aa: CASMDPTGVSEQYF; CDR3nt: TGTGCCAGCATGGATCCGACAGGGGTCAGCGAGCAGTACTTC
j_gene: TRBJ1-2; d_gene: .; abundance: .; v_gene: TRBV28; CDR3aa: CASSLGQGGYGYTF; CDR3nt: TGTGCCAGCAGTTTAGGCCAGGGCGGCTATGGCTACACCTTC
j_gene: TRBJ1-1; d_gene: TRBD1; abundance: .; v_gene: TRBV11-1; CDR3aa: CASSSRTGGRAFF; CDR3nt: TGTGCCAGCAGCTCCCGGACAGGGGGCCGAGCTTTCTTT
j_gene: TRBJ2-7; d_gene: .; abundance: .; v_gene: TRBV27; CDR3aa: CASSFFGGGRSYEQYF; CDR3nt: TGTGCCAGCAGTTTTTTCGGGGGTGGACGTTCCTACGAGCAGTACTTC
j_gene: TRBJ2-7; d_gene: TRBD2; abundance: .; v_gene: TRBV19; CDR3aa: CASSATLAAPTYEQYF; CDR3nt: TGTGCCAGTAGTGCCACACTAGCGGCACCAACCTACGAGCAGTACTTC
j_gene: TRBJ2-2; d_gene: .; abundance: few; v_gene: TRBV7-2; CDR3aa: CASSLGQVLGELFF; CDR3nt: TGTGCCAGCAGCTTAGGCCAGGTTCTCGGGGAGCTGTTTTTT
j_gene: TRBJ1-1; d_gene: .; abundance: .; v_gene: TRBV5-1; CDR3aa: CASKNRMTANTEAFF; CDR3nt: TGCGCCAGCAAAAATAGGATGACGGCGAACACTGAAGCTTTCTTT
j_gene: TRBJ1-4; d_gene: .; abundance: .; v_gene: TRBV7-2; CDR3aa: CASSVAPTNEKLFF; CDR3nt: TGTGCCAGCAGCGTAGCCCCAACTAATGAAAAACTGTTTTTT
j_gene: TRBJ1-2; d_gene: TRBD1; abundance: .; v_gene: TRBV7-8; CDR3aa: CASSLDPGQGRFYGYTF; CDR3nt: TGTGCCAGCAGCTTAGATCCTGGACAGGGGAGATTCTATGGCTACACCTTC
j_gene: TRBJ2-7; d_gene: .; abundance: .; v_gene: TRBV5-6; CDR3aa: CASSLGGITSYEQYF; CDR3nt: TGTGCCAGCAGCTTGGGCGGGATAACCTCCTACGAGCAGTACTTC
j_gene: TRBJ2-1; d_gene: .; abundance: once; v_gene: TRBV2; CDR3aa: CASRPSGSPGEQFF; CDR3nt: TGTGCCAGCAGGCCCTCGGGTTCACCGGGTGAGCAGTTCTTC
j_gene: TRBJ2-2; d_gene: .; abundance: .; v_gene: TRBV5-8; CDR3aa: CASSLGTTRLGNTGELFF; CDR3nt: TGTGCCAGCAGCTTGGGGACAACACGGTTGGGGAACACCGGGGAGCTGTTTTTT
j_gene: TRBJ2-5; d_gene: .; abundance: .; v_gene: TRBV5-1; CDR3aa: CASSFLGASQETQYF; CDR3nt: TGCGCCAGCAGCTTTCTGGGGGCATCCCAAGAGACCCAGTACTTC
j_gene: TRBJ2-7; d_gene: TRBD2; abundance: .; v_gene: TRBV19; CDR3aa: CASSIGLAGAGYEQYF; CDR3nt: TGTGCCAGTAGTATAGGCCTAGCGGGAGCCGGTTACGAGCAGTACTTC
j_gene: TRBJ2-7; d_gene: TRBD2; abundance: once; v_gene: TRBV6-6; CDR3aa: CASGDSGVSYEQYF; CDR3nt: TGTGCCAGCGGCGATAGCGGGGTCTCCTACGAGCAGTACTTC
j_gene: TRBJ2-2; d_gene: .; abundance: .; v_gene: TRBV2; CDR3aa: CASSSYHTGELFF; CDR3nt: TGTGCCAGCAGTTCCTATCACACCGGGGAGCTGTTTTTT
j_gene: TRBJ2-3; d_gene: TRBD2; abundance: .; v_gene: TRBV18; CDR3aa: CASSPGSGRETDTQYF; CDR3nt: TGTGCCAGCTCACCAGGTAGCGGGAGGGAGACAGATACGCAGTATTTT
j_gene: TRBJ2-2; d_gene: .; abundance: .; v_gene: TRBV14; CDR3aa: CASSQDSWGTGELFF; CDR3nt: TGTGCCAGCAGCCAAGATAGTTGGGGCACCGGGGAGCTGTTTTTT
j_gene: TRBJ2-6; d_gene: .; abundance: .; v_gene: TRBV7-3; CDR3aa: CASGPSGANVLTF; CDR3nt: TGTGCCAGCGGTCCCTCTGGGGCCAACGTCCTGACTTTC
j_gene: TRBJ1-5; d_gene: .; abundance: .; v_gene: TRBV11-2; CDR3aa: CASGQGTGNQPQHF; CDR3nt: TGTGCCAGCGGGCAGGGGACGGGAAATCAGCCCCAGCATTTT
j_gene: TRBJ1-5; d_gene: .; abundance: .; v_gene: TRBV7-8; CDR3aa: CASSLVSNQPQHF; CDR3nt: TGTGCCAGCAGCTTAGTAAGCAATCAGCCCCAGCATTTT
j_gene: TRBJ1-4; d_gene: .; abundance: .; v_gene: TRBV27; CDR3aa: CASSLVATNEKLFF; CDR3nt: TGTGCCAGCAGTTTGGTCGCAACTAATGAAAAACTGTTTTTT
j_gene: TRBJ1-5; d_gene: .; abundance: .; v_gene: TRBV30; CDR3aa: CAWQNRDTYQPQHF; CDR3nt: TGTGCCTGGCAGAACCGGGACACCTATCAGCCCCAGCATTTT
j_gene: TRBJ2-7; d_gene: TRBD1; abundance: .; v_gene: TRBV29-1; CDR3aa: CSVGTGSYEQYF; CDR3nt: TGCAGCGTGGGGACAGGGAGCTACGAGCAGTACTTC
j_gene: TRBJ1-4; d_gene: TRBD1; abundance: .; v_gene: TRBV5-4; CDR3aa: CASSFGTARAGEKLFF; CDR3nt: TGTGCCAGCAGCTTCGGGACAGCCCGGGCGGGTGAAAAACTGTTTTTT
j_gene: TRBJ1-2; d_gene: .; abundance: .; v_gene: TRBV7-2; CDR3aa: CASSPDWVANYGYTF; CDR3nt: TGTGCCAGCAGCCCAGACTGGGTGGCTAACTATGGCTACACCTTC
j_gene: TRBJ2-2; d_gene: TRBD2; abundance: .; v_gene: TRBV18; CDR3aa: CASSPLPLGLAGGAGELFF; CDR3nt: TGTGCCAGCTCGCCCCTCCCCCTCGGACTAGCGGGAGGAGCCGGGGAGCTGTTTTTT
j_gene: TRBJ2-1; d_gene: TRBD2; abundance: .; v_gene: TRBV6-4; CDR3aa: CASAAGDGYNEQFF; CDR3nt: TGTGCCAGTGCAGCGGGAGACGGCTACAATGAGCAGTTCTTC
j_gene: TRBJ1-4; d_gene: TRBD1; abundance: .; v_gene: TRBV5-1; CDR3aa: CASRYQGETNEKLFF; CDR3nt: TGCGCCAGCAGGTATCAGGGGGAAACTAATGAAAAACTGTTTTTT
j_gene: TRBJ2-3; d_gene: TRBD2; abundance: .; v_gene: TRBV7-2; CDR3aa: CASSLWAGEGSDTQYF; CDR3nt: TGTGCCAGCAGCTTATGGGCGGGAGAGGGGTCAGATACGCAGTATTTT
j_gene: TRBJ2-2; d_gene: TRBD2; abundance: .; v_gene: TRBV16; CDR3aa: CASSRETSGTGELFF; CDR3nt: TGTGCCAGCAGCCGGGAGACTAGCGGGACCGGGGAGCTGTTTTTT
j_gene: TRBJ2-7; d_gene: TRBD1; abundance: once; v_gene: TRBV7-2; CDR3aa: CASSLSGGDEQYF; CDR3nt: TGTGCCAGCAGCTTATCAGGGGGTGACGAGCAGTACTTC